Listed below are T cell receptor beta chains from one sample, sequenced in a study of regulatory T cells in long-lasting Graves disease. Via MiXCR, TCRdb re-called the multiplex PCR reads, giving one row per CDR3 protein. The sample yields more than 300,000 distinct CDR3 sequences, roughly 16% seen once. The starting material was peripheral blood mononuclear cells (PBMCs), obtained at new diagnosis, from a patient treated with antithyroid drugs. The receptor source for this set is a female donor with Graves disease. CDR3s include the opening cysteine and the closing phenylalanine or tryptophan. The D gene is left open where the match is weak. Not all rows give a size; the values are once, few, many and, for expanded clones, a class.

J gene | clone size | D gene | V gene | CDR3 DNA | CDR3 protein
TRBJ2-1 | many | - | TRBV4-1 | TGCGCCAGCAGCCAATCCCAGGTGTCGGGTGAGCAGTTCTTC | CASSQSQVSGEQFF
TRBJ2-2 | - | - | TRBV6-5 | TGTGCCAGCAGTTACTCGGAAGGTCCGAACACCGGGGAGCTGTTTTTT | CASSYSEGPNTGELFF
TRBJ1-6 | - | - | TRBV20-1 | TGCAGTGCTAGATACGGGGGCGCGGTGAATTCACCCCTCCACTTT | CSARYGGAVNSPLHF
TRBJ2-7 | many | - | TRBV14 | TGTGCCAGCAGCCCGTCTGTGGAGGGGGACTACGAGCAGTACTTC | CASSPSVEGDYEQYF
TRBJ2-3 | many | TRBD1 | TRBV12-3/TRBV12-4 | TGTGCCAGCAGTTTAGCGAACAGGGGTGCAGATACGCAGTATTTT | CASSLANRGADTQYF
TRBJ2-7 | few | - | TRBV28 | TGTGCCAGCACCCCCCGGGTGTTTGGGGGCGGGTACGAGCAGTACTTC | CASTPRVFGGGYEQYF
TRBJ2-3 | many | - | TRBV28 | TGTGCCAGCAGTTTGGGGCAGAGGCCAGATACGCAGTATTTT | CASSLGQRPDTQYF
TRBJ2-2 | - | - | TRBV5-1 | TGCGCCAGCAGCTTGGCTCCCTTATATTCGGAGGCCGGGGAGCTGTTTTTT | CASSLAPLYSEAGELFF
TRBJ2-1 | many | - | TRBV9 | TGTGCCAGCAGCGTAGAGGACCCTAATGAGCAGTTCTTC | CASSVEDPNEQFF
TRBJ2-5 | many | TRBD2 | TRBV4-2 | TGTGCCAGCAGCCAAGCGAAAAGGAGTAGCGGGAGGGAAGAGACCCAGTACTTC | CASSQAKRSSGREETQYF
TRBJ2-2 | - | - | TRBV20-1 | TGCAGTGCTAGAGTGGGACTTCACACCGGGGAGCTGTTTTTT | CSARVGLHTGELFF
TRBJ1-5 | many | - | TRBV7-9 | TGTGCCAGCAGCCCCGAGGGAGGGCATCGCAATCAGCCCCAGCATTTT | CASSPEGGHRNQPQHF
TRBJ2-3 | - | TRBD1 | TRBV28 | TGTGCCAGCATCACGGACAGGGGCTTCACAGATACGCAGTATTTT | CASITDRGFTDTQYF
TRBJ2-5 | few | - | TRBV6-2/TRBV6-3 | TGTGCCAGCAGTTACTCTACCGGGGAGAGAGAGACCCAGTACTTC | CASSYSTGERETQYF
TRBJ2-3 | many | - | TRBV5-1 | TGCGCCAGCAGTCCTAGCGCCTCTAGCACAGATACGCAGTATTTT | CASSPSASSTDTQYF
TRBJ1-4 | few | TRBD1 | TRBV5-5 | TGTGCCAGCAGCTTGGGGGGACAGGGGAGTATCCTGTTTTTT | CASSLGGQGSILFF
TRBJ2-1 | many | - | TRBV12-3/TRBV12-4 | TGTGCCAGCAGTTTAGCTCAAGTCTACAATGAGCAGTTCTTC | CASSLAQVYNEQFF
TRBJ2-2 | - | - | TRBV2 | TGTGCCAGCGTAGAACACACAACCGGGGAGCTGTTTTTT | CASVEHTTGELFF
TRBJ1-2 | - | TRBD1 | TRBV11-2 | TGTGCCAGCAGCCTCCGGGACAGAGATGGCTACACCTTC | CASSLRDRDGYTF
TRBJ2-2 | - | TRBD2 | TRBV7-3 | TGTGCCAGCCATCATAGCGGGAGCGGGAACACCGGGGAGCTGTTTTTT | CASHHSGSGNTGELFF
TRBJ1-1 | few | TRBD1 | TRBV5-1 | TGCGCCAGCAGCTCGAGACAGGGGGATATGAACACTGAAGCTTTCTTT | CASSSRQGDMNTEAFF
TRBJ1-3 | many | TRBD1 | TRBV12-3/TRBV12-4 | TGTGCCAGCAGCCGAGGCGGCGGGACAGGTTCCTCTGGAAACACCATATATTTT | CASSRGGGTGSSGNTIYF
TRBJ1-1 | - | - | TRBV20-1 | TGCAGTGCTAGAGATGAATGGGCTGAAGCTTTCTTT | CSARDEWAEAFF
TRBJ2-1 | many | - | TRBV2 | TGTGCCACCCGCCAGGGGGGGGCCTACAATGAGCAGTTCTTC | CATRQGGAYNEQFF
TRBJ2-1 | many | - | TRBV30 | TGTGCCTGGGGGAGAGGTTACAATGAGCAGTTCTTC | CAWGRGYNEQFF
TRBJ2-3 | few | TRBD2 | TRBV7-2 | TGTGCCAGCAGCGTCAACACCTTACTAGCGGGAGGACGGACAGATACGCAGTATTTT | CASSVNTLLAGGRTDTQYF
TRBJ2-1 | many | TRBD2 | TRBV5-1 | TGCGCCAGCAGCTTACCGACTAGCGGGACAGTAGAAGAGCAGTTCTTC | CASSLPTSGTVEEQFF
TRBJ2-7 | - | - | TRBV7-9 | TGTGCCAGCAGCTTAGTACTATCGGGCGAGCAGTACTTC | CASSLVLSGEQYF
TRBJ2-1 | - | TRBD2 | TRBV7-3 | TGTGCCAGCACATCAAATAGCGGGAGGGGAGGAGAGCAGTTCTTC | CASTSNSGRGGEQFF
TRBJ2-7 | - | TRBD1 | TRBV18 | TGTGCCAGCTCTCCAGGACAGGGGAGTCCCTACGAGCAGTACTTC | CASSPGQGSPYEQYF
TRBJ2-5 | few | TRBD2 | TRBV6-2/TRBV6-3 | TGTGCCAGCAGTGGGGCTAGCGGAGAGACCCAGTACTTC | CASSGASGETQYF
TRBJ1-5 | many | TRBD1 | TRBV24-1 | TGTGCCACCAGTGACGGCAGGGGGAATCAGCCCCAGCATTTT | CATSDGRGNQPQHF
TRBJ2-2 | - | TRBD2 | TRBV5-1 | TGCGCCAGCAGCCTTGGTGGGTTGCTAGCGGGGGTCACCGGGGAGCTGTTTTTT | CASSLGGLLAGVTGELFF
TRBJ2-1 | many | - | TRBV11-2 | TGTGCCAGCATCGGGAGCTCCTACAATGAGCAGTTCTTC | CASIGSSYNEQFF
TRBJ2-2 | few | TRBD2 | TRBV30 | TGTGCCTGGAGTGTACAGCGGGAGGACACCGGGGAGCTGTTTTTT | CAWSVQREDTGELFF
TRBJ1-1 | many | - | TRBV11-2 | TGTGCCAGCAGCCCCCAATGGGGCGTCACTGAAGCTTTCTTT | CASSPQWGVTEAFF
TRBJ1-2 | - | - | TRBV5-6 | TGTGCCAGCAGCGCCGGGACACAGATCTATGGCTACACCTTC | CASSAGTQIYGYTF
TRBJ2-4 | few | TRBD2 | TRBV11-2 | TGTGCCAGCAGCGCCGGGACTAGCCCCTTGCGAGCCAAAAACATTCAGTACTTC | CASSAGTSPLRAKNIQYF
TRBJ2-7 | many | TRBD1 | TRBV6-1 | TGTGCCAGTAGGGGGACAGGGAAGGTCCACGAGCAGTACTTC | CASRGTGKVHEQYF
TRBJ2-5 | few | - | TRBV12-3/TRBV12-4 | TGTGCCAGCAGCCCCCAGGTTGGGGAGACCCAGTACTTC | CASSPQVGETQYF
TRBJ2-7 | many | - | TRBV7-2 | TGTGCCAGCAGTGGACAGAGTTACGAGCAGTACTTC | CASSGQSYEQYF
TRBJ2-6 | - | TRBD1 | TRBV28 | TGTGCCAGCACCAGTGTGGAGGACAGGGACCCCTCTGGGGCCAACGTCCTGACTTTC | CASTSVEDRDPSGANVLTF
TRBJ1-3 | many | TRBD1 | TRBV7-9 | TGTGCCAGCAGCCCGGGACAGGGTGCTGGAAACACCATATATTTT | CASSPGQGAGNTIYF
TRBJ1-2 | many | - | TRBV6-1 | TGTGGGGCGAACACTGAAAGGGGCTACACCTTC | CGANTERGYTF
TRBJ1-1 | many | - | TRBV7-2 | TGTGCCAGCAGCTTAGACAATTTCGAGGGGAACACTGAAGCTTTCTTT | CASSLDNFEGNTEAFF
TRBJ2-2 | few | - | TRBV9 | TGTGCCAGCAGCGTAGTGCCAAGAAGCACCGGGGAGCTGTTTTTT | CASSVVPRSTGELFF
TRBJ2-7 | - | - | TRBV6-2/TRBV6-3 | - | CVSSYSFASGSYEQHF
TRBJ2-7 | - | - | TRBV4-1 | TGCGCCAGCAGCCCCGGGGGGCTCGACGAGCAGTACTTC | CASSPGGLDEQYF
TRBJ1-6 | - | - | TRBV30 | TGTGCCTGGAGTGTACTCCCGGCACAGTATAATTCACCCCTCCACTTT | CAWSVLPAQYNSPLHF
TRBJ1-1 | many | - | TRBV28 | TGTGCCAGCAGCTTGAGTTTGGGGGCTGAAGCTTTCTTT | CASSLSLGAEAFF
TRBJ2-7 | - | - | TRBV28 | TGTGCCAGCATCCCGATAAACCTCCAGGGGCCCCATACCTACGAGCAGTACTTC | CASIPINLQGPHTYEQYF
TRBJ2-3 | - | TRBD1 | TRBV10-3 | TGTGCCACCAAGCTCCGGGACAGAGACACAGATACGCAGTATTTT | CATKLRDRDTDTQYF
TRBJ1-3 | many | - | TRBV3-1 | TGTGCCAGCAGCCAAGGAAGTTCAGTCTCTGGAAACACCATATATTTT | CASSQGSSVSGNTIYF
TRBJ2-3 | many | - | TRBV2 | TGTGCCAGCAGTGAATTTTTAAGCACAGATACGCAGTATTTT | CASSEFLSTDTQYF